These 16 T cell receptor beta chains were sequenced from one sample in a study of blood T cell repertoires in COVID-19. Using immunoSEQ multiplex PCR, the repertoire was profiled, and TCRdb retains in-frame clones only, with some absent. The sample lists 340,000 or so clones, 80% to 90% occurring once. The specimen sequenced was peripheral blood. These receptors all stem from a man aged 25-45 years with active or convalescent COVID-19.

This clone came up a few times. The chain combines TRBV6-6 with TRBJ2-5, with TRBD2 identical over 11 bases. Germline-derived CDR1 and CDR2 are MNHNY and SVGAGI (reference sequence). J gave up 3 bases and V 4 bases, and 7 bases lay outside the gene matches. The CDR3 length is 16 residues. CDR3 coding DNA: TGTGCCAGCAGTTTCCTCGGACTAGCGGGTAAAGAGACCCAGTACTTC. Amino acids: CASSFLGLAGKETQYF.

This sequence joins TRBV6-5 and TRBJ2-1, with 7 bases matching TRBD2. V shed 8 bases and J 7 bases; nucleotides not matched to a gene: 11. The CDR3 covers 14 residues. Germline CDR1 is MNHEY and CDR2 is SVGAGI. The CDR3 region is CASGAGLHRNEQFF. Here the CDR3 DNA reads TGTGCCAGCGGGGCGGGACTACACCGAAATGAGCAGTTCTTC.

The chain has TRBV18 and TRBJ1-4, with a tentative D call TRBD1 (5 bases). This CDR3 has 16 amino acids. Germline values: CDR1 KGHSH, CDR2 LQKENI. Trimming took 3 bases from V and 1 from J, leaving 12 bases between them. Here the CDR3 DNA reads TGTGCCAGCTCACCGGGAAACAGGAGAACTAATGAAAAACTGTTTTTT. Protein sequence: CASSPGNRRTNEKLFF.

This clone was recorded many times. V gene TRBV6-5 combines with J gene TRBJ2-6; D is ambiguous. Germline V gives CDR1 MNHEY, CDR2 SVGAGI. Trimming took off 10 bases at V and 2 bases at J, with 15 bases between the two ends. The CDR3 consists of 15 residues. The CDR3 reads CAIKQGEAGANVLTF. CDR3 nucleotides: TGTGCCATCAAACAAGGAGAGGCTGGGGCCAACGTCCTGACTTTC.

This clone was seen a handful of times. This chain uses TRBV4-2 with TRBJ2-3, with 10 bases matching TRBD2. The CDR3 extends over 15 amino acids. The V gene end was trimmed by 4 bases and the J gene end by 4 bases; junction bases not matched to a gene: 5. Germline V CDR1 and CDR2: LGHNA, YNFKEQ. The CDR3 region is CASSLVLAGSDTQYF. CDR3 DNA: TGTGCCAGCAGCCTCGTACTAGCGGGGTCAGATACGCAGTATTTT.

This chain links TRBV7-2 with TRBJ2-5; D may be TRBD2 (6 bases). CDR1 is SGHTA, CDR2 FQGNSA, per germline. This CDR3 region has 13 residues. The ends were cut back, 3 bases at V and 9 bases at J, with 14 bases in the middle. The CDR3 loop reads CASSLRREGAQYF. CDR3 DNA sequence: TGTGCCAGCAGCTTGCGGAGGGAAGGGGCCCAGTACTTC.

This clone was seen a few times. Other nucleotide sequences from this sample produce the same CDR3. The rearrangement uses TRBV9 and TRBJ2-2; a weak D match, TRBD1 (6 bases). In germline, CDR1 is SGDLS, CDR2 YYNGEE. Trimming left V 0 bases short and J 4 bases short, with 10 bases between. There are 15 residues in the CDR3. The CDR3 here is CASSVEWGPTGELFF. DNA for the CDR3: TGTGCCAGCAGCGTAGAGTGGGGGCCCACCGGGGAGCTGTTTTTT.

The V gene is TRBV27, the J gene TRBJ1-4, with D uncertain. Per the germline V gene, CDR1 is MNHEY and CDR2 is SMNVEV (reference sequence). V dropped 10 bases and J dropped 0 bases, with 15 bases sitting between them. This CDR3 has 15 amino acids. The chain's CDR3 is CATSPQEATNEKLFF. In DNA, the CDR3 is TGTGCCACCAGCCCGCAAGAGGCAACTAATGAAAAACTGTTTTTT.

The V and J genes are TRBV4-2 and TRBJ1-6; 7 bases map to TRBD1. Per germline, CDR1 LGHNA and CDR2 YNFKEQ. The trim removed 1 base at V and 10 bases at J, leaving 7 bases unmatched. This CDR3 spans 15 amino acids. CDR3 bases: TGTGCCAGCAGCCAAGTTGGACAGGCTGGATCACCCCTCCACTTT. Translated: CASSQVGQAGSPLHF.

This chain joins TRBV9 and TRBJ2-6; possible D gene TRBD2, 5 bases. This CDR3 has 18 residues. The ends were cut back, 4 bases at V and 0 bases at J, with 17 bases in the middle. The germline V gene has CDR1 SGDLS and CDR2 YYNGEE. The CDR3 nucleotides are TGTGCCAGCAGCCGCCACCTACGGGGTAGCTCTGGGGCCAACGTCCTGACTTTC. Translation: CASSRHLRGSSGANVLTF.

The chain has TRBV24-1 and TRBJ2-7; tentatively, D is TRBD2 (6 bases). Trimming removed 6 bases from V and 3 bases from J, with 23 bases in between. CDR3 size: 17 residues. The V gene's germline CDR1 is KGHDR and CDR2 SFDVKD. The CDR3 bases are TGTGCCACCAGTAAAACTAGCCAAGAAAAGGGCTGCTACGAGCAGTACTTC. It codes for CATSKTSQEKGCYEQYF.

The chain carries TRBV6-2 or TRBV6-3 and TRBJ2-5; the D gene is possibly TRBD1 (6 bases). The length of the CDR3 is 15 residues. Trimming left V 4 bases short and J 3 bases short, with 15 bases between. Germline V CDR1 and CDR2: MNHEY, SVGEGT. CDR3 residues: CASSWAIQGKETQYF. The CDR3 nucleotides read TGTGCCAGCAGTTGGGCAATACAGGGAAAAGAGACCCAGTACTTC.

The gene calls are TRBV5-1 and TRBJ2-7, with TRBD1 identical over 7 bases. CDR1 and CDR2 from the germline V gene are SGHRS and YFSETQ. J was trimmed by 1 base and V by 4 bases; bases with no gene match: 11. This CDR3 spans 16 amino acids. CDR3 in DNA: TGCGCCAGCAGCCTAGCCGGGACAGTACAATCCTACGAGCAGTACTTC. Encoded protein: CASSLAGTVQSYEQYF. The entire variable domain, with the rest obtained from reference TRBV5-1 and TRBJ2-7, is as follows: KAGVTQTPRYLIKTRGQQVTLSCSPISGHRSVSWYQQTPGQGLQFLFEYFSETQRNKGNFPGRFSGRQFSNSRSEMNVSTLELGDSALYLCASSLAGTVQSYEQYFGPGTRLTVT.

The chain recombines TRBV4-3 with TRBJ2-3; D perhaps matches TRBD2 (7 bases). The CDR3 is made up of 17 amino acids. Deletions cut 0 bases from V and 2 bases from J, with 15 bases between. CDR1 is LGHNA and CDR2 is YSLEER in the germline V gene. The CDR3 sequence is CASSQEGGGGFTDTQYF. The CDR3 nucleotides are TGCGCCAGCAGCCAAGAAGGGGGGGGAGGTTTCACAGATACGCAGTATTTT.

This clone has a single count. The V call is TRBV7-8, the J call TRBJ1-1, with 8 bases that match TRBD1. The CDR3 has 18 amino acids. With 3 bases clipped from V and 2 bases from J, the junction kept 14 bases outside the gene matches. The germline V gene has CDR1 SGHVS and CDR2 FQNEAQ. CDR3: CASSFRPRQDRGNTEAFF. The CDR3 region has the DNA TGTGCCAGCAGCTTTCGACCCAGACAAGACAGGGGTAACACTGAAGCTTTCTTT.

The chain couples TRBV24-1 to TRBJ1-1; tentative D call: TRBD1 (5 bases). CDR1 is KGHDR and CDR2 is SFDVKD in the germline V gene. V lost 3 bases and J 8 bases, leaving 12 bases between the germline ends. This CDR3 is 13 amino acids long. For the CDR3, the DNA is TGTGCCACCAGTGATAACTTGAGGACAGAAGCTTTCTTT. Its translation: CATSDNLRTEAFF.